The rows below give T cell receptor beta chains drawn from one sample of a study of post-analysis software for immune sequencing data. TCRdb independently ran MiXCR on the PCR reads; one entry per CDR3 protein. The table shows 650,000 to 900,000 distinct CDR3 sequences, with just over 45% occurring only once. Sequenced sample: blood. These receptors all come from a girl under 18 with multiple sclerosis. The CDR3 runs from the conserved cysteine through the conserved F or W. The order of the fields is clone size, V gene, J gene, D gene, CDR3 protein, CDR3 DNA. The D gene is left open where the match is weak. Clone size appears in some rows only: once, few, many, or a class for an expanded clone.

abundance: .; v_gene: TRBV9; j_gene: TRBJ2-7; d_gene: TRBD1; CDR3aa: CASSQEGTGRTVQYF; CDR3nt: TGTGCCAGCAGCCAAGAAGGGACAGGGAGAACGGTGCAGTACTTC
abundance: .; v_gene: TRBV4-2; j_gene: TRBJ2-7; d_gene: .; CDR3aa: CASSRGTVYEQYF; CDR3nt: TGTGCCAGCAGCCGGGGGACTGTCTACGAGCAGTACTTC
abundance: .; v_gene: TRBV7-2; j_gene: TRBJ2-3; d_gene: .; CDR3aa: CASSLVPVGTDTQYF; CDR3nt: TGTGCCAGCAGCTTAGTACCCGTGGGCACAGATACGCAGTATTTT
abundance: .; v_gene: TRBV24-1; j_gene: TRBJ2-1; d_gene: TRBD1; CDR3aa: CATGTGENNEQFF; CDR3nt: TGTGCCACCGGGACAGGGGAAAACAATGAGCAGTTCTTC
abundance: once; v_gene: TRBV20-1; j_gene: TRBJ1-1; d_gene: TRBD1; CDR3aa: CSAKTGGDTEAFF; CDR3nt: TGCAGTGCTAAGACAGGGGGGGACACTGAAGCTTTCTTT
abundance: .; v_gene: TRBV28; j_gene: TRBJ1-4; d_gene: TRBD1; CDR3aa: CASSSRTGPNEKLFF; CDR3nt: TGTGCCAGCAGTTCTAGGACAGGACCGAATGAAAAACTGTTTTTT
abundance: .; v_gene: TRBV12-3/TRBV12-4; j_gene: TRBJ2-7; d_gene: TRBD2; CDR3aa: CASSWGASGSYEQYF; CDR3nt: TGTGCCAGCAGTTGGGGGGCTAGCGGGAGCTACGAGCAGTACTTC
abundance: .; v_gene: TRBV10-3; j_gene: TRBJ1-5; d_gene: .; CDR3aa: CAISERGSGLSGNQPQHF; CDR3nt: TGTGCCATCAGTGAGAGGGGTTCGGGCCTCTCGGGCAATCAGCCCCAGCATTTT
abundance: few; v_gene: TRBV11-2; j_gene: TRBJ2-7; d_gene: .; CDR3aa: CASSIGYRVDEQYF; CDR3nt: TGTGCCAGCAGCATAGGCTACAGGGTTGACGAGCAGTACTTC
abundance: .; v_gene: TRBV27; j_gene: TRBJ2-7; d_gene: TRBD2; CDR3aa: CASSHAPSGGGLNYEQYF; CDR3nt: TGTGCCAGCAGTCACGCCCCCTCTGGCGGGGGTCTGAACTACGAGCAGTACTTC
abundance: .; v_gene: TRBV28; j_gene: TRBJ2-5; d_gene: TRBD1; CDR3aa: CASSLFDREETQYF; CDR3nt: TGTGCCAGCAGTTTATTCGACAGGGAAGAGACCCAGTACTTC
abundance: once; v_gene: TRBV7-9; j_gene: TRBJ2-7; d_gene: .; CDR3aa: CASSLGGAFEQYF; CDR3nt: TGTGCCAGCAGCTTAGGGGGGGCGTTCGAGCAGTACTTC
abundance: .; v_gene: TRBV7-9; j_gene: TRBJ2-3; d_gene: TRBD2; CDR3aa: CASGRAFPDTQYF; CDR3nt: TGTGCCAGCGGGAGGGCCTTCCCCGATACGCAGTATTTT
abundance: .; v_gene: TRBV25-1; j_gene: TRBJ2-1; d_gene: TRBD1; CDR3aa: CASSEPGQKSYNEQFF; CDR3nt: TGTGCCAGCAGTGAACCGGGACAGAAATCCTACAATGAGCAGTTCTTC
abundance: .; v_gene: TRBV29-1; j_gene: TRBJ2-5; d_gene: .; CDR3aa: CSVEPTGEETQYF; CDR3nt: TGCAGCGTTGAACCCACGGGGGAAGAGACCCAGTACTTC
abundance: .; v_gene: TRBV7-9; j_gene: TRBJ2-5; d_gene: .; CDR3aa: CASSSHKERETQYF; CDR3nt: TGTGCCAGCAGCTCACACAAGGAGCGAGAGACCCAGTACTTC
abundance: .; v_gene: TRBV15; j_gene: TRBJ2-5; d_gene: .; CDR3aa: CATSRESKRAEQYF; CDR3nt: TGTGCCACCAGCAGAGAGAGTAAGCGCGCTGAGCAGTACTTC
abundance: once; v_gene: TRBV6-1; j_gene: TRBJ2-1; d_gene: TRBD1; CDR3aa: CASSELLGQGYNEQFF; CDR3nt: TGTGCCAGCAGTGAGTTACTTGGACAGGGCTACAATGAGCAGTTCTTC
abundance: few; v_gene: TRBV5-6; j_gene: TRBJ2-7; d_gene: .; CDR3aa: CASSPLGGRFEQYF; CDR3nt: TGTGCCAGCAGCCCTCTCGGGGGCCGGTTCGAGCAGTACTTC
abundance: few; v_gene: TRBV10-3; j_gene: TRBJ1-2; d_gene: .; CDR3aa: CAIFHSAYTF; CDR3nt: TGTGCCATCTTCCACTCAGCCTACACCTTC
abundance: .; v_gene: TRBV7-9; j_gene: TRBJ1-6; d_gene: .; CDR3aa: CASSLAETVRNSPLHF; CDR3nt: TGTGCCAGCAGCTTAGCCGAGACAGTTCGAAATTCACCCCTCCACTTT
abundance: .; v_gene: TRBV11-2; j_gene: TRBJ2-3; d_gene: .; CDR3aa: CASSLISGEPSHTQYF; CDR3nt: TGTGCCAGCAGCTTAATCTCGGGGGAGCCCTCGCATACGCAGTATTTT
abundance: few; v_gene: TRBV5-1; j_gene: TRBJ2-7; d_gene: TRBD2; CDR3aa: CASSFRSTSGYEQYF; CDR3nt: TGCGCCAGCAGCTTCCGTTCGACTAGCGGCTACGAGCAGTACTTC
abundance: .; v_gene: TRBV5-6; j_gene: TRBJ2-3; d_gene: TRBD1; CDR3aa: CASSSRDRGDTQYF; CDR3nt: TGTGCCAGCAGCTCGCGGGACAGGGGAGATACGCAGTATTTT
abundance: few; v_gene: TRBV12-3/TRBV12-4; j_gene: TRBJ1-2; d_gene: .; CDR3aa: CATDGGAQGYGYTF; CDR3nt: TGTGCCACCGACGGGGGGGCGCAGGGGTATGGCTACACCTTC
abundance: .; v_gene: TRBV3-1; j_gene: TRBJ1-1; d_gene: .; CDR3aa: CASSQAKNTEAFF; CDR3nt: TGTGCCAGCAGCCAGGCTAAGAACACTGAAGCTTTCTTT
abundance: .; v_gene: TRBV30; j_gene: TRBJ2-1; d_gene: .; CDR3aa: CAWQGSLGSYNEQFF; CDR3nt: TGTGCCTGGCAGGGGTCCCTGGGCTCCTACAATGAGCAGTTCTTC
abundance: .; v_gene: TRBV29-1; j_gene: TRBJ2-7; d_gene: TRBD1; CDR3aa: CSAGDRGGHEQYF; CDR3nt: TGCAGCGCCGGGGACAGGGGTGGCCACGAGCAGTACTTC
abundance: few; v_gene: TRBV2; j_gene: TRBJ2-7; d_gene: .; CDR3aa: CASKSDRLSYEQYF; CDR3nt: TGTGCCAGCAAGTCCGACAGGCTCTCCTACGAGCAGTACTTC
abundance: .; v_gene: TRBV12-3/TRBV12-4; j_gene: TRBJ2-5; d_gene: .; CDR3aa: CASSFAGIETQYF; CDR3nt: TGTGCCAGCAGTTTCGCAGGGATCGAGACCCAGTACTTC
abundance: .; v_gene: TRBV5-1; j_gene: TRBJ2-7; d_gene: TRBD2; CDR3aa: CASSLVGLGAPGEQYF; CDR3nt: TGCGCCAGCAGCTTGGTTGGACTAGGAGCCCCGGGGGAGCAGTACTTC
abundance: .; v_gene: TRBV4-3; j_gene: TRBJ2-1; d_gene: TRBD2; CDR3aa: CASSQEASGRHAGNEQFF; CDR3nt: TGCGCCAGCAGCCAAGAGGCTAGCGGGAGGCATGCGGGCAATGAGCAGTTCTTC
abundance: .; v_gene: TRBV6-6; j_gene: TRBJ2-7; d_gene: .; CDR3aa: CASKQGGEQYF; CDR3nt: TGTGCCAGCAAACAGGGTGGCGAGCAGTACTTC
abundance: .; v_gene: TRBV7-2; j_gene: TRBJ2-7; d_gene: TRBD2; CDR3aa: CASSLAGLVYEQYF; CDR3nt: TGTGCCAGCAGCTTAGCAGGACTAGTATACGAGCAGTACTTC
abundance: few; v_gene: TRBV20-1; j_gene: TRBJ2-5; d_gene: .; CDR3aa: CSASFRRKETQYF; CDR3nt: TGCAGTGCTAGTTTTAGGCGAAAAGAGACCCAGTACTTC
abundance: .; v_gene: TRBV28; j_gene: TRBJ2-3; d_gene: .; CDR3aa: CASSFFPVEGGLTDTQYF; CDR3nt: TGTGCCAGCAGTTTTTTTCCGGTGGAGGGAGGTCTCACAGATACGCAGTATTTT
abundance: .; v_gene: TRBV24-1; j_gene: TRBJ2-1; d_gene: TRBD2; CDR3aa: CATSDSFRRTSGNYNEQFF; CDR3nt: TGTGCCACCAGTGATTCGTTTAGACGGACTAGCGGGAACTACAATGAGCAGTTCTTC
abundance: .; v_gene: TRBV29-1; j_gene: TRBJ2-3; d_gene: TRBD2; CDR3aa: CSVAGAGVTDTQYF; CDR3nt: TGCAGCGTTGCGGGAGCGGGAGTCACAGATACGCAGTATTTT
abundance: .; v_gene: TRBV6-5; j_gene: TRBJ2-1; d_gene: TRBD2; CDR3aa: CASSYGTSGYNEQFF; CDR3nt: TGTGCCAGCAGTTATGGGACTAGCGGCTACAATGAGCAGTTCTTC
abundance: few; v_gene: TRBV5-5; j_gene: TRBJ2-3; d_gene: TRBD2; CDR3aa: CASRPAGERTDTQYF; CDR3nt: TGTGCCAGCAGACCAGCGGGAGAGCGCACAGATACGCAGTATTTT
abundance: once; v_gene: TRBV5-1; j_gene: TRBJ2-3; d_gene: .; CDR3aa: CASSWARGGTGTDTQYF; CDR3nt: TGCGCCAGCAGCTGGGCCCGCGGGGGCACTGGGACAGATACGCAGTATTTT
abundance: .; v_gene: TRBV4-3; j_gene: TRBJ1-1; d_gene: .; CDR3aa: CASSQDPGPETEAFF; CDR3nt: TGCGCCAGCAGCCAAGATCCAGGACCGGAGACTGAAGCTTTCTTT
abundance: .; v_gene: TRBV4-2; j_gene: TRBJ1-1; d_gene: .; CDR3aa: CASSPGEGRANTEAFF; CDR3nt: TGTGCCAGCAGCCCGGGAGAGGGGCGGGCGAACACTGAAGCTTTCTTT
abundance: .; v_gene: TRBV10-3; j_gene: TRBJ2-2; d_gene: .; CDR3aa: CAASRRVNLANTGELFF; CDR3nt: TGTGCCGCCAGCCGTCGGGTCAACCTCGCGAACACCGGGGAGCTGTTTTTT
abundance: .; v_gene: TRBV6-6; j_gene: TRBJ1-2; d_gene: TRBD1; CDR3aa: CASSSTGQGRENYGYTF; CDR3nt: TGTGCCAGCAGTTCCACCGGACAGGGTAGAGAGAACTATGGCTACACCTTC
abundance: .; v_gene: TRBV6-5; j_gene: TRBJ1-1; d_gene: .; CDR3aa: CASSYGGEAFF; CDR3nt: TGTGCCAGCAGTTATGGGGGTGAAGCTTTCTTT
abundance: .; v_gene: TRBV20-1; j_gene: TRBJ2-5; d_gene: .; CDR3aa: CSARDRSGPAETQYF; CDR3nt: TGCAGTGCTAGAGACCGGTCAGGACCGGCGGAGACCCAGTACTTC
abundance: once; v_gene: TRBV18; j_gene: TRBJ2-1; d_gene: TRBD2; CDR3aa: CASSRPGLAGEQFF; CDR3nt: TGTGCCAGCTCACGACCGGGACTAGCGGGTGAGCAGTTCTTC
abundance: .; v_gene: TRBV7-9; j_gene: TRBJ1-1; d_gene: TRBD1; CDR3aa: CASSSTGGRTEAFF; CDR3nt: TGTGCCAGCAGCTCTACAGGGGGCAGGACTGAAGCTTTCTTT
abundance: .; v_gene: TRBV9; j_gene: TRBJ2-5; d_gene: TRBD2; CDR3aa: CASSARLAGGIETQYF; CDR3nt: TGTGCCAGCAGCGCCCGACTAGCGGGAGGCATAGAGACCCAGTACTTC
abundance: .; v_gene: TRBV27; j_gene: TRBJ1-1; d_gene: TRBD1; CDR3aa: CASSFIGTDTEAFF; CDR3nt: TGTGCCAGCAGTTTCATCGGGACAGACACTGAAGCTTTCTTT
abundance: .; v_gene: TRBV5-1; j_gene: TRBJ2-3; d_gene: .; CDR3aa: CASSLVLASTDTQYF; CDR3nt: TGCGCCAGCAGCTTGGTCCTAGCAAGCACAGATACGCAGTATTTT
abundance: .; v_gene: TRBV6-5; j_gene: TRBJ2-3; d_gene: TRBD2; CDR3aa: CASSRAAGGGTDTQYF; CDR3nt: TGTGCCAGCAGCCGAGCAGCGGGAGGGGGCACAGATACGCAGTATTTT
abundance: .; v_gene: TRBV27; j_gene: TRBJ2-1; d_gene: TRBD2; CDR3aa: CATRRTSNEQFF; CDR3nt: TGTGCCACAAGAAGGACTAGCAATGAGCAGTTCTTC
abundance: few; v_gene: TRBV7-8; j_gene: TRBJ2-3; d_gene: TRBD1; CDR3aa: CASSHDRGTDTQYF; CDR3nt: TGTGCCAGCAGCCATGACAGGGGCACAGATACGCAGTATTTT
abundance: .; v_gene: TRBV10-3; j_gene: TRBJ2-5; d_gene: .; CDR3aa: CAISATRGQKTQYF; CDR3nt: TGTGCCATCAGTGCCACCAGGGGCCAGAAGACCCAGTACTTC
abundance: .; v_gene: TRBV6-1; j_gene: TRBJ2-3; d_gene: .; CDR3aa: CASRTPQGGYTDTQYF; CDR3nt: TGTGCCAGCAGGACCCCACAGGGAGGATACACAGATACGCAGTATTTT